This T cell receptor (beta chain) was recorded in a study of OX40 agonist ivuxolimab in advanced cancers. Study background: Among those enrolled, mean age was about 62 years (range roughly 23 to 85) and 75% to 90% were male. General study findings and limits: Those patients achieving a partial response at 0.1-3.0 mg/kg showed among the lowest clonal expansion. Circulating CD4+ and CD8+ T cells showed clonal expansion by week 6 at 0.1 to 3.0 mg/kg.

Sequenced by immunoSEQ multiplex PCR; TCRdb stores in-frame clones only, minus some. The sample contains about 56,000 clones, around 82% of which appear only once. Comment on this clone: What it recognizes is unknown.

The CDR3 has 15 amino acids. V shed 6 bases, J shed 0 bases, and the junction held 1 base outside the gene matches. Germline CDR1 is SEHNR and CDR2 is FQNEAQ (reference sequence). Specimen: CD4+ or CD8+ T cells sorted from blood, collected in a trial of the OX40 agonist ivuxolimab. The receptor comes from an adult with an advanced solid tumor such as melanoma, head and neck, liver or kidney cancer. V usage is TRBV7-9 and J usage is TRBJ2-2; 10 bases agree with TRBD2. CDR3 sequence reads: CASRGTSANTGELFF. The CDR3 DNA is TGTGCCAGCAGGGGGACTAGCGCGAACACCGGGGAGCTGTTTTTT.